This T cell receptor (beta chain) was documented in a study of T-cell reconstitution after alpha-beta-depleted transplantation in children. This clonotype came up many times. The length of the CDR3 is 15 residues. Unmatched junction bases numbered 13, after V lost 4 bases and J lost 7 bases. Per germline, CDR1 DFQATT and CDR2 SNEGSKA (reference sequence). Molecular barcoding with unique molecular identifiers was used for the TCRbeta library. MiXCR was run by TCRdb on the PCR reads, yielding one entry per CDR3 protein. The table has hundreds of thousands of distinct CDR3 sequences, approximately 11% seen once.

The material was PBMCs, obtained before TCRalphabeta/CD19-depleted stem cell transplant. The receptor was derived from a child in the first two years of life with acute myeloid leukemia, due to receive a stem cell transplant. The chain has TRBV20-1 and TRBJ2-3; 8 bases match TRBD2. CDR3 nucleotides: TGCAGTGCTACCCGGACCGGGACTAGTGCATATACGCAGTATTTT. Encoded protein: CSATRTGTSAYTQYF.